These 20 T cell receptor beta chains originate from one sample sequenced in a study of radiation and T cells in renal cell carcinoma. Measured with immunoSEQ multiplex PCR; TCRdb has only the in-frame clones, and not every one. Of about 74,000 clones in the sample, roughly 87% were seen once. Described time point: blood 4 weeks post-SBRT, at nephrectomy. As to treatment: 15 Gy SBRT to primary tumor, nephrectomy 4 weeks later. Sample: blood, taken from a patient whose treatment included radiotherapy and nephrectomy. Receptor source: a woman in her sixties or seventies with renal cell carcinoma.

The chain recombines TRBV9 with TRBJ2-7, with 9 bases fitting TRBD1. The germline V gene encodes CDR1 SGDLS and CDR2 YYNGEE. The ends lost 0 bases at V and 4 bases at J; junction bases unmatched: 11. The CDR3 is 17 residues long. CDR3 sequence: CASSVGGGTGTRYEQYF. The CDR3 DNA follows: TGTGCCAGCAGCGTAGGGGGCGGGACAGGGACCAGGTACGAGCAGTACTTC.

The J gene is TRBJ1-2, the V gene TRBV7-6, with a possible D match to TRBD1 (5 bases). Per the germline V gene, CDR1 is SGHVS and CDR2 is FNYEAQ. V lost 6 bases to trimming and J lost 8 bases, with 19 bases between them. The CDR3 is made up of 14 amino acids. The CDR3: CASSPDVGVGGYTF. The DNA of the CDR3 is TGTGCCAGCAGTCCTGATGTAGGGGTCGGGGGCTACACCTTC.

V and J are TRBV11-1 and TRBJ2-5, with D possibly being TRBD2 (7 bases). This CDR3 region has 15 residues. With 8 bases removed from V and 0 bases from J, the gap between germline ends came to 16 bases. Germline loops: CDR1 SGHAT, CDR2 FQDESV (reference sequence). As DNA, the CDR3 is TGTGCCAGCTCAAACGGCGGGGGCTACCAAGAGACCCAGTACTTC. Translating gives CASSNGGGYQETQYF.

For the CDR3, the DNA is TGTGCCAGTAGTACAGGTCCCTCCGTGGGGCCCCAGCATTTT. This translates into CASSTGPSVGPQHF. The chain is built from TRBV19 and TRBJ1-5; no reliable D call. CDR1 and CDR2 (germline): LNHDA, SQIVND (reference sequence). The CDR3 consists of 14 residues. Trimming took off 4 bases at V and 9 bases at J, with 16 bases between the two ends.

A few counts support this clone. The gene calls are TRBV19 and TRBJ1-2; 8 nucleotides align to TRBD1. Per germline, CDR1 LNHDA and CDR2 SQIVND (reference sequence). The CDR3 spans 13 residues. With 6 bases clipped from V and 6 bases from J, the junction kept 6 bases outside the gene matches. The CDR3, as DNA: TGTGCCAGTAGCCTCCAACAGGGGGATGGCTACACCTTC. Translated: CASSLQQGDGYTF. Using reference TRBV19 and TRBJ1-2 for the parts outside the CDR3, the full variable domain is DGGITQSPKYLFRKEGQNVTLSCEQNLNHDAMYWYRQDPGQGLRLIYYSQIVNDFQKGDIAEGYSVSREKKESFPLTVTSAQKNPTAFYLCASSLQQGDGYTFGSGTRLTVV.

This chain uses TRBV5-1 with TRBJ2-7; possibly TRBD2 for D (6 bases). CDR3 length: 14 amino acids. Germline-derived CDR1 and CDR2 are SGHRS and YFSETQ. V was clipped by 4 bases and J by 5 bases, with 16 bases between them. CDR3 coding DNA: TGCGCCAGCAGCGGAGGGCAGCCCGGACACGAGCAGTACTTC. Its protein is CASSGGQPGHEQYF.

CDR3 in amino acids: CASSLVPGPYEQYF. CDR3 DNA: TGTGCCAGCAGCTTAGTTCCGGGTCCCTACGAGCAGTACTTC. This chain links TRBV11-3 with TRBJ2-7; D is unresolved. V was trimmed by 1 base and J by 2 bases, leaving 9 bases between them. In germline, CDR1 is SGHNT, CDR2 YENEEA. This CDR3 has 14 residues.

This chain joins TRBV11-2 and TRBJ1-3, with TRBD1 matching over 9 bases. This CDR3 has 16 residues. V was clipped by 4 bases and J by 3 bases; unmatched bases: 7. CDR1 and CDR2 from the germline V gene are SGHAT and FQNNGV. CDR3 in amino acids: CASSSQGAAYGNTIYF. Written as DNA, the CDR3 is TGTGCCAGCAGCTCACAGGGGGCGGCATATGGAAACACCATATATTTT.

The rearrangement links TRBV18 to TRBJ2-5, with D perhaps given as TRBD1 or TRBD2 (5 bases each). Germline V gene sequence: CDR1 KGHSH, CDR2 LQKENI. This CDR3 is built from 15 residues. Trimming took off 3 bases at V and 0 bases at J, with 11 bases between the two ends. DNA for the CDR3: TGTGCCAGCTCACCCCCGGGACCAAACCAAGAGACCCAGTACTTC. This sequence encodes CASSPPGPNQETQYF.

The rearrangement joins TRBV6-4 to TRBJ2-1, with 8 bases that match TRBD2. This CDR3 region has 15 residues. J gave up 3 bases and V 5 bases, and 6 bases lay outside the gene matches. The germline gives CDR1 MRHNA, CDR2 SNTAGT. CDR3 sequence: CASSPSSGGYNEQFF. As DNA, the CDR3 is TGTGCCAGCAGTCCCTCCAGCGGGGGCTACAATGAGCAGTTCTTC.

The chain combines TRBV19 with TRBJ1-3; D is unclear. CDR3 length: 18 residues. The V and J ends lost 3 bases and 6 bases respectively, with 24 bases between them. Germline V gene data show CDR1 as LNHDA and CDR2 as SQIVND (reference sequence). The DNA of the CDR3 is TGTGCCAGTAGTATCCCTCGCGCCGGGCTTCGGTCGCCAAACACCATATATTTT. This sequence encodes CASSIPRAGLRSPNTIYF.

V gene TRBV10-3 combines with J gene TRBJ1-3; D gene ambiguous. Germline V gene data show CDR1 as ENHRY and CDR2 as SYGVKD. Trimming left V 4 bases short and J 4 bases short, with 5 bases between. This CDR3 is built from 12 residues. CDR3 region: CAISAGGNTIYF. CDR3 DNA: TGTGCCATCAGTGCAGGCGGAAACACCATATATTTT.

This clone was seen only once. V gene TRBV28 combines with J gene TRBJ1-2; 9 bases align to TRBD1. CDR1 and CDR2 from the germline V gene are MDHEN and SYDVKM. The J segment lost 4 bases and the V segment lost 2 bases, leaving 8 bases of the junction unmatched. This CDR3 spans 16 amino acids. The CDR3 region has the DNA TGTGCCAGCAGTTTACGTACGGGACAGGGCGCCTATGGCTACACCTTC. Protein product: CASSLRTGQGAYGYTF.

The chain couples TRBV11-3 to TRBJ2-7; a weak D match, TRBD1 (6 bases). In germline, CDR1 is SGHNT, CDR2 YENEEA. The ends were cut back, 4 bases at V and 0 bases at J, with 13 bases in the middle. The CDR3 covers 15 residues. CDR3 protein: CASSSPAGVSYEQYF. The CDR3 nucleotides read TGTGCCAGCAGCTCCCCAGCAGGGGTCTCCTACGAGCAGTACTTC.

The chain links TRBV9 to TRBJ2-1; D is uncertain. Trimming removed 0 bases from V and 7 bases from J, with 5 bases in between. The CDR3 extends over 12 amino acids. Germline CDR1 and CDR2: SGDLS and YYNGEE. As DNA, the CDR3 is TGTGCCAGCAGCGTAGGAGTTAATGAGCAGTTCTTC. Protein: CASSVGVNEQFF. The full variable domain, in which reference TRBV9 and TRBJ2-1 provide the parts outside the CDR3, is DSGVTQTPKHLITATGQRVTLRCSPRSGDLSVYWYQQSLDQGLQFLIQYYNGEERAKGNILERFSAQQFPDLHSELNLSSLELGDSALYFCASSVGVNEQFFGPGTRLTVL.

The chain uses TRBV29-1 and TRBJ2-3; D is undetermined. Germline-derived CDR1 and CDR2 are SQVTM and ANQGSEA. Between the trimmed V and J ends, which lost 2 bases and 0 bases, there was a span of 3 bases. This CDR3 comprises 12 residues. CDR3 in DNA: TGCAGCGTTGAACAGAGCACAGATACGCAGTATTTT. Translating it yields CSVEQSTDTQYF.

CDR3 DNA: TGTGCCAGCAGTTTAATAGCGAGCTCCTATAATTCACCCCTCCACTTT. It encodes CASSLIASSYNSPLHF. V is TRBV27 and J is TRBJ1-6, with D hard to call. Looked up from germline, CDR1 is MNHEY and CDR2 is SMNVEV (reference sequence). V lost 2 bases and J lost 0, with 8 bases in between. CDR3 length: 16 amino acids.

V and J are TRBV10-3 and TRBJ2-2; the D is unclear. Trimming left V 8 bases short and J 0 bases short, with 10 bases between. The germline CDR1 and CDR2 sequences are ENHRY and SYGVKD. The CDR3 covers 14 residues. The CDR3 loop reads CAISASTNTGELFF. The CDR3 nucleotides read TGTGCCATCTCGGCGTCGACGAACACCGGGGAGCTGTTTTTT.

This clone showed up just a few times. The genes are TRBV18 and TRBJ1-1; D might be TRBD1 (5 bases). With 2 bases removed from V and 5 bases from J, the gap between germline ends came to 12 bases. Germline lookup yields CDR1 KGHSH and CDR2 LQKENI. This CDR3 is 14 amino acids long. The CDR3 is CASSPVGEGTEAFF. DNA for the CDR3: TGTGCCAGCTCACCAGTGGGGGAGGGTACTGAAGCTTTCTTT.

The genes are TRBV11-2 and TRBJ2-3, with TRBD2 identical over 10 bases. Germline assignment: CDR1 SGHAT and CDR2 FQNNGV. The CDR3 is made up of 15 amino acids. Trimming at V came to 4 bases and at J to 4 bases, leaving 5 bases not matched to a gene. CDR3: CASSSKRGGPDTQYF. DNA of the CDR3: TGTGCCAGCAGCTCCAAGCGGGGGGGCCCAGATACGCAGTATTTT.